The 14 T cell receptor beta chains below all came from one sample that was sequenced in a study of T cells in Graves' hyperthyroidism and ophthalmopathy. Amplified TCR beta CDR3 regions came from RNA transcripts. Using the HTBI primer set, a first-round RT-PCR was run on the TCR CDR3. TCRdb re-analysed the multiplex PCR reads in MiXCR, keeping a single row per CDR3 protein. This repertoire shows 600,000 to 700,000 distinct CDR3 sequences, over 40% found once; its top ten account for roughly 7.2%. The sequenced sample consisted of peripheral blood or thyroid tissue (not recorded which). The source is an adult man with Graves' disease, either hyperthyroidism or ophthalmopathy (not recorded which).

Comments on this clonotype: Germline is not matched at one junction end, which may reflect a read error. The chain carries TRBV10-3 and TRBJ1-4; D unclear. This CDR3 comprises 15 residues. Germline V gives CDR1 ENHRY, CDR2 SYGVKD. The CDR3 here is CAISESSERDEKLFF. The DNA for the CDR3 is TGTGCCATCAGTGAGTCGTCCGAGAGGGATGAAAAACTATTTTTT.

As regards this clonotype: The junction shows a germline mismatch at one end, possibly a read error. The chain uses TRBV10-1 and TRBJ1-4, with D hard to call. This CDR3 spans 15 amino acids. Germline V gene data show CDR1 as WNHNN and CDR2 as SYGVQD (reference sequence). Written as DNA, the CDR3 is TGTGCCAGCAGTGAGTGGGTATCAACTAATGAAAAACTGTTTTTT. Translation gives CASSEWVSTNEKLFF.

A remark on this clonotype: Relative to the germline gene, one junction end is altered; a read error may explain this. This chain connects TRBV10-2 to TRBJ2-7, with D possibly TRBD1 on 6 matching bases. Germline V gene data show CDR1 as WSHSY and CDR2 as SAAADI. This CDR3 has 15 residues. CDR3 bases: TGTGCCAGCAGTGAAAGGACAGCTCGCTCCTACGAGCAGTACTTC. Translating gives CASSERTARSYEQYF.

This CDR3 reads CASSGPESYEQYF. CDR3 coding DNA: TGTGCCAGCAGTGGACCGGAATCCTACGAGCAGTACTTC. The rearrangement uses TRBV7-9 and TRBJ2-7; D call uncertain. There are 13 residues in the CDR3. Germline V lookup: CDR1 SEHNR, CDR2 FQNEAQ (reference sequence). V lost 6 bases, J lost 1 base, and 10 bases lay in between.

There are many counts of this clonotype. The rearrangement uses TRBV12-3 or TRBV12-4 and TRBJ2-5; 9 nucleotides line up with TRBD2. V trimming: 6 bases; J trimming: 5 bases; junction bases outside the gene matches: 7. The CDR3 has 14 residues. The CDR3 is CASRGRTSEETQYF. DNA for the CDR3: TGTGCCAGCAGGGGCCGGACTAGCGAGGAGACCCAGTACTTC.

Details on this clonotype: One base away lies a much larger clone, so this may be a sequencing read error. V is TRBV19 and J is TRBJ1-4; D is ambiguous. Trimming pared 3 bases from V and 7 bases from J, leaving 9 bases between. CDR3 length: 13 amino acids. Germline assignment: CDR1 LNHDA and CDR2 SQIVND (reference sequence). The DNA of the CDR3 is TGTGCCAGTAGTATGCAGAGAGGTGAAAAACTGTTTTTT. It translates to CASSMQRGEKLFF. Drawing the rest from reference TRBV19 and TRBJ1-4, the complete variable domain is DGGITQSPKYLFRKEGQNVTLSCEQNLNHDAMYWYRQDPGQGLRLIYYSQIVNDFQKGDIAEGYSVSREKKESFPLTVTSAQKNPTAFYLCASSMQRGEKLFFGSGTQLSVL.

This clonotype has just a few counts. This chain connects TRBV12-3 or TRBV12-4 to TRBJ1-1; D might be TRBD1 (5 bases). The CDR3 loop spans 14 amino acids. V was shortened by 6 bases and J by 3 bases, with 14 bases between the two germline ends. This CDR3 reads CASSLNRRDTEAFF. The DNA for the CDR3 is TGTGCCAGCAGCCTGAATCGCAGGGACACTGAAGCTTTCTTT.

The sample holds one count of this clonotype. This chain uses TRBV19 with TRBJ1-6, with 9 bases matching TRBD1. The CDR3 extends over 15 amino acids. CDR1 is LNHDA and CDR2 is SQIVND in the germline V gene (reference sequence). Trimming took 6 bases from V and 10 from J; bases not matched to a gene: 10. The CDR3 region is CASRSPGQGESPLHF. The CDR3 coding sequence is TGTGCCAGTAGGTCTCCGGGACAGGGTGAATCACCCCTCCACTTT.

A note on this clonotype: Its ends do not fully match the called genes, so a read error is possible. V and J are TRBV12-3 or TRBV12-4 and TRBJ1-1; a possible D gene is TRBD1 (5 bases). CDR3 length: 14 amino acids. The CDR3: CASNLQAVNTEAFF. CDR3 DNA sequence: TGTGCCAGCAATTTACAGGCGGTGAACACTGAAGCTTTCTTT.

The V and J genes are TRBV6-1 and TRBJ1-6, with 7 bases that match TRBD1. The V gene's germline CDR1 is MNHNS and CDR2 SASEGT. This CDR3 has 13 amino acids. DNA of the CDR3: TGTGCTAGATCCGGGGACAGTACTTCACCCCTCCACTTT. It codes for CARSGDSTSPLHF.

V is TRBV2 and J is TRBJ1-4; the D is unclear. Trimming left V 6 bases short and J 8 bases short, with 13 bases between. The CDR3 length is 13 residues. Germline V gene sequence: CDR1 SNHLY, CDR2 FYNNEI. The CDR3 loop is CASSQGQVEKLFF. In nucleotides, the CDR3 is TGTGCCAGCAGCCAAGGGCAAGTAGAAAAACTGTTTTTT.

This rearrangement joins TRBV7-9 to TRBJ2-7, with D unclear. Germline V lookup: CDR1 SEHNR, CDR2 FQNEAQ (reference sequence). V lost 5 bases, J lost 3 bases, and 20 bases lay in between. This CDR3 region has 16 residues. DNA for the CDR3: TGTGCCAGCAGCCCGAGCGTAGGGCAGCTAATCTACGAGCAGTACTTC. Amino acid sequence: CASSPSVGQLIYEQYF.

This clonotype was observed a handful of times. The rearrangement uses TRBV7-9 and TRBJ1-3; 10 positions agree with TRBD1. The CDR3 extends over 17 amino acids. The germline gives CDR1 SEHNR, CDR2 FQNEAQ (reference sequence). V was clipped by 5 bases and J by 2 bases; unmatched bases: 9. The CDR3 DNA reads as TGTGCCAGCAGCCAATACAGGACAGGGGGAGCTGGAAACACCATATATTTT. It encodes CASSQYRTGGAGNTIYF.

The rearrangement uses TRBV20-1 and TRBJ1-5, with 11 bases identical to TRBD1. This CDR3 is built from 14 residues. Germline V gives CDR1 DFQATT, CDR2 SNEGSKA (reference sequence). J lost 6 bases, V lost 6 bases, and 7 bases had no gene match. Here the CDR3 DNA reads TGCAGTGCAAGGACAGGGGGCGGGAGTCAGCCCCAGCATTTT. It specifies CSARTGGGSQPQHF.